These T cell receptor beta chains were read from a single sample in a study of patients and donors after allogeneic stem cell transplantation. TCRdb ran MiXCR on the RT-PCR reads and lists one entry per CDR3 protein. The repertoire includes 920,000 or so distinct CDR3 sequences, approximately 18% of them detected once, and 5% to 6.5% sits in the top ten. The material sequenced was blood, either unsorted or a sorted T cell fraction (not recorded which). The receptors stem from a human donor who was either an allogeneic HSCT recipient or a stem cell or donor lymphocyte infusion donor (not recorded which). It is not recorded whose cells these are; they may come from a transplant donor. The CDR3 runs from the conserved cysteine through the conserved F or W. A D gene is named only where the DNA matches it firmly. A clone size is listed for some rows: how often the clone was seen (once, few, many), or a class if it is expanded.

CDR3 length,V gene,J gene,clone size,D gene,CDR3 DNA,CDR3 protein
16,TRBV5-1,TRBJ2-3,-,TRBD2,TGTGCCAGCAGCTTAGGACTAGCGGATAGCACAGATACGCAGTATTTT,CASSLGLADSTDTQYF
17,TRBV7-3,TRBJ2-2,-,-,TGTGCCAGCAGCTTAGGGGCCCTACAGGGTAGCACCGGGGAGCTGTTTTTT,CASSLGALQGSTGELFF
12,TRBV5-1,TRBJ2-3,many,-,TGCGCCAGCAGCTGGAACACAGATACGCAGTATTTT,CASSWNTDTQYF
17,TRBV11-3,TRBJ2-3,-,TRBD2,TGTGCCAGCAGCAATAGATTGGCGGGAGCAAGCACAGATACGCAGTATTTT,CASSNRLAGASTDTQYF
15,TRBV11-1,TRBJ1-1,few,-,TGTGCCAGCAGCTGGGGGGGACTGAAGGACACTGAAGCTTTCTTT,CASSWGGLKDTEAFF
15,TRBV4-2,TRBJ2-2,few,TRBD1,TGTGCCAGCAGACTTGGGACAGGGGGCACCGGGGAGCTGTTTTTT,CASRLGTGGTGELFF
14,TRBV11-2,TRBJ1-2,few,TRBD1,TGTGCCAGCAGCTTAGTGGGACAGATCCTCGGCTACACCTTC,CASSLVGQILGYTF
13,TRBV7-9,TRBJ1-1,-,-,TGTGCCAGCAGCTTAGGAGTCTACGGTGAAGCTTTCTTT,CASSLGVYGEAFF
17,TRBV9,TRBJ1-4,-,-,TGTGCCAGCAGCGTCGAAATACGGGGGCGCGGCAATGAAAAACTGTTTTTT,CASSVEIRGRGNEKLFF
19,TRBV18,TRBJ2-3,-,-,TGTGCCAGCTCACCCCTCCGACAGTCCTTAACCCTAAGCACAGATACGCAGTATTTT,CASSPLRQSLTLSTDTQYF
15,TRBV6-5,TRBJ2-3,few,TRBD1,TGTGCCAGCAGTTTTACAGGGGTTAGCACAGATACGCAGTATTTT,CASSFTGVSTDTQYF
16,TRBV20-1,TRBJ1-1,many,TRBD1,TGCAGGGTTACCGGGACAGGGGGCAAGGGCAACACTGAAGCTTTCTTT,CRVTGTGGKGNTEAFF
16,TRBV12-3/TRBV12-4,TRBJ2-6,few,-,TGTGCCAGCAGTTTAGCTGTACCTGCTGGGGCCAACGTCCTGACTTTC,CASSLAVPAGANVLTF
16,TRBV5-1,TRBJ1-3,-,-,TGCGCCAGCAGCTTGGACAGCGGGCAAAGGGGAAACACCATATATTTT,CASSLDSGQRGNTIYF
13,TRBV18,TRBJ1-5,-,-,TGTGCCAGCTCACCCCGTACCACGGAGCCCCAGCATTTT,CASSPRTTEPQHF
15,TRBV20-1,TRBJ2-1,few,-,TGCAGTGCACCCCAGACGGATATATCCTACAATGAGCAGTTCTTC,CSAPQTDISYNEQFF
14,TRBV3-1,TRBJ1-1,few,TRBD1,TGTGCCAGCAGCCCCCCGACAGGGGGCTATGAAGCTTTCTTT,CASSPPTGGYEAFF
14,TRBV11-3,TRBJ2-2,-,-,TGTGCCAGCAGCCGATACGCGAGCACCGGGGAGCTGTTTTTT,CASSRYASTGELFF
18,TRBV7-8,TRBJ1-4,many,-,TGTGCCAGCAGCTTAGGTCCCAGCATAGCCTCAACTAATGAAAAACTGTTTTTT,CASSLGPSIASTNEKLFF
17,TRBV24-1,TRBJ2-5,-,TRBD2,TGTGCCACCAGTGACCGACGACTAGCGGGGGTACAAGAGACCCAGTACTTC,CATSDRRLAGVQETQYF
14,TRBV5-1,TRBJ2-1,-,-,TGCGCCAGCGCAACAGGGTTCACCTACAATGAGCAGTTCTTC,CASATGFTYNEQFF
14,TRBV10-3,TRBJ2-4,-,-,TGTGCCATCTCCCCCGGGCAGGGAAAAAACATTCAGTACTTC,CAISPGQGKNIQYF
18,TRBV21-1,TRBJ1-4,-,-,TGTGCCAGCAGCAAAAAACGGACAGGTAGCTCAACTAATGAAAAACTGTTTTTT,CASSKKRTGSSTNEKLFF
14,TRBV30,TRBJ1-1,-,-,TGTGCCTGGAGTGTACCAGGTTTTTACACTGAAGCTTTCTTT,CAWSVPGFYTEAFF